The 17 T cell receptor beta chains below all came from one sample that was sequenced in a study of T cell repertoires in cytomegalovirus infection. Their specific antigens are unknown. TCRdb used MiXCR to reprocess the reads, holding one entry per CDR3 protein. In the table there are approximately 910,000 distinct CDR3 sequences, more than 25% of which are singletons. The sample in question was cultured CD8+ T cells from PBMCs, obtained from culture after CMV antigen stimulation. Receptor source: a human donor in good health (CMV status not recorded). Some clones in this sample may be carry-over from other donors' samples.

This clonotype was found many times. The chain joins TRBV4-1 to TRBJ2-2; TRBD2 matches 13 bases. CDR1 and CDR2 (germline): MGHRA, YSYEKL. J was trimmed by 4 bases and V by 1 base; bases with no gene match: 3. The CDR3 contains 17 residues. DNA for the CDR3: TGCGCCAGCAGCCAAGCACTAGCGGGGGGGAGCACCGGGGAGCTGTTTTTT. It codes for CASSQALAGGSTGELFF.

The rearrangement uses TRBV29-1 and TRBJ1-2; TRBD1 is a possible D gene (6 bases). CDR3 length equals 13 residues. The V end was cut by 3 bases, the J end by 1 base, with 9 bases between. Germline CDR1 reads SQVTM; CDR2 reads ANQGSEA. The CDR3 loop is CSVDRGDNYGYTF. DNA for the CDR3: TGCAGCGTTGACAGGGGCGATAACTATGGCTACACCTTC.

V gene TRBV6-2 or TRBV6-3 combines with J gene TRBJ1-2; D remains ambiguous. The V gene lost 6 bases and the J gene lost 7 bases, with 21 bases spanning the gap. This CDR3 has 15 amino acids. Germline CDR1 and CDR2: MNHEY and SVGEGT. CDR3 region: CASSPDAIYLSGYTF. The CDR3 DNA reads TGTGCCAGCAGCCCGGACGCGATCTATCTCTCTGGCTACACCTTC.

This chain connects TRBV14 to TRBJ2-1; D uncertain. Germline CDR1 reads SGHDN; CDR2 reads FVKESK. The CDR3 length is 14 residues. V dropped 0 bases and J dropped 10 bases, with 13 bases sitting between them. DNA for the CDR3: TGTGCCAGCAGCCAAGAGGGGATGGTTACAGAGCAGTTCTTC. Protein: CASSQEGMVTEQFF.

Comments on this clonotype: With a much larger clone just one base away, this may be a read error. The rearrangement uses TRBV7-8 and TRBJ1-1; D unclear. The germline V gene has CDR1 SGHVS and CDR2 FQNEAQ. Trimming took off 1 base at V and 1 base at J, with 13 bases between the two ends. The CDR3 extends over 16 amino acids. The CDR3 DNA is TGTGCCAGCAGCTTAGTGTCCCGAATGGGGAACACTGAAGCTTTCTTT. Translation: CASSLVSRMGNTEAFF. Looking up the rest from reference TRBV7-8 and TRBJ1-1 gives the full variable domain: GAGVSQSPRYKVAKRGQDVALRCDPISGHVSLFWYQQALGQGPEFLTYFQNEAQLDKSGLPSDRFFAERPEGSVSTLKIQRTQQEDSAVYLCASSLVSRMGNTEAFFGQGTRLTVV.

This clonotype was counted between two and nine times. CDR3 in DNA: TGTGCCAGCAGCTCAGGACAGGTTCTCTACTATGGCTACACCTTC. Translating it yields CASSSGQVLYYGYTF. The chain links TRBV7-9 to TRBJ1-2; 7 nucleotides align to TRBD1. After removal of 4 bases from V and 3 bases from J, the junction contained 8 bases not matched to a gene. This CDR3 has 15 amino acids. Germline lookup yields CDR1 SEHNR and CDR2 FQNEAQ (reference sequence). Full variable domain (rest looked up from reference TRBV7-9 and TRBJ1-2): DTGVSQNPRHKITKRGQNVTFRCDPISEHNRLYWYRQTLGQGPEFLTYFQNEAQLEKSRLLSDRFSAERPKGSFSTLEIQRTEQGDSAMYLCASSSGQVLYYGYTFGSGTRLTVV.

Only a few counts were recorded for this clonotype. V usage is TRBV6-5 and J usage is TRBJ2-1; D gene uncertain. V lost 8 bases to trimming and J lost 10 bases, with 15 bases between them. The CDR3 length is 12 residues. The germline V gene has CDR1 MNHEY and CDR2 SVGAGI. This chain's CDR3 is CASGRAVEEQFF. CDR3 in DNA: TGTGCCAGCGGGCGTGCCGTGGAAGAGCAGTTCTTC.

The rearrangement joins TRBV27 to TRBJ1-1, with 9 positions matching TRBD1. The germline CDR1 and CDR2 sequences are MNHEY and SMNVEV (reference sequence). V was pared by 7 bases and J by 4 bases, with 7 bases of the junction left unmatched. The CDR3 has 14 residues. The CDR3 reads CASTDRGSGTEAFF. DNA of the CDR3: TGTGCCAGCACTGACAGGGGGTCGGGCACTGAAGCTTTCTTT.

CDR3 residues: CASSVGGPINEQFF. CDR3 bases: TGTGCCAGCAGTGTGGGGGGGCCAATAAATGAGCAGTTCTTC. This sequence joins TRBV12-3 or TRBV12-4 and TRBJ2-1; TRBD2 is a possible D gene (7 bases). The V gene lost 5 bases and the J gene lost 7 bases, with 15 bases spanning the gap. The CDR3 length is 14 residues.

There are a few counts of this clonotype. The rearrangement links TRBV28 to TRBJ2-3; TRBD1 aligns across 10 bases. The V segment lost 7 bases and the J segment 2 bases; nucleotides outside the gene matches: 9. The length of the CDR3 is 16 residues. Germline V gene lookup returns CDR1 MDHEN and CDR2 SYDVKM. In DNA form, the CDR3 reads TGTGCCAGCATCTCGACAGGGGGCCCTTTCACAGATACGCAGTATTTT. Its translation: CASISTGGPFTDTQYF.

The chain recombines TRBV27 with TRBJ2-1; unclear D gene. Germline CDR1 and CDR2: MNHEY and SMNVEV (reference sequence). Trimming cost V 3 bases and J 9 bases, with 12 bases left between them. This CDR3 contains 13 residues. Here the CDR3 reads CASSLSNMGEQFF. The DNA for the CDR3 is TGTGCCAGCAGTTTGTCGAATATGGGTGAGCAGTTCTTC.

Points on this clonotype: The junction differs from germline at one of its ends, possibly a read error. The gene calls are TRBV7-2 and TRBJ1-2; D is perhaps TRBD1 (6 bases). This CDR3 has 16 amino acids. Germline V lookup: CDR1 SGHTA, CDR2 FQGNSA. CDR3 protein: CAGSLVGGAGNYGYTF. The CDR3 coding sequence is TGTGCCGGCAGCTTAGTGGGGGGCGCCGGTAACTATGGCTACACCTTC.

This clonotype was detected only once. An end of the junction differs from the germline gene, which may be a read error. CDR3 nucleotides: TGTGTCATCATGAGGACGGCCCCTACCGGGGAGCTGTTTTTT. It is translated as CVIMRTAPTGELFF. V is TRBV10-3 and J is TRBJ2-2; D unresolved. Germline V CDR1 and CDR2: ENHRY, SYGVKD. The CDR3 consists of 14 residues.

This clonotype has more than one count but fewer than ten. The chain is built from TRBV15 and TRBJ1-1; maybe TRBD1 (5 bases). Trimming pared 2 bases from V and 2 bases from J, leaving 12 bases between. CDR1 and CDR2 from the germline V gene are LNHNV and YYDKDF (reference sequence). The length of the CDR3 is 15 residues. This CDR3 is CATSRIDGANTEAFF. In DNA, the CDR3 is TGTGCCACCAGCAGAATCGACGGGGCTAACACTGAAGCTTTCTTT.

This clonotype occurred many times. This rearrangement joins TRBV7-8 to TRBJ2-7; D not resolved. With 1 base removed from V and 3 bases from J, the gap between germline ends came to 7 bases. CDR3 length equals 13 residues. In germline, CDR1 is SGHVS, CDR2 FQNEAQ. CDR3 residues: CASSLELGYEQYV. The CDR3 DNA reads as TGTGCCAGCAGCTTAGAGCTGGGCTACGAGCAGTACGTC.

The chain links TRBV7-6 to TRBJ1-1, with D possibly matching TRBD1 (5 bases). Germline lookup yields CDR1 SGHVS and CDR2 FNYEAQ. The ends were cut back, 5 bases at V and 1 base at J, with 14 bases in the middle. The CDR3 covers 15 residues. Here the CDR3 DNA reads TGTGCCAGCAGCGATCCGGGGGATGGGAACACTGAAGCTTTCTTT. Its translation is CASSDPGDGNTEAFF.

This clonotype was seen many times. The chain links TRBV7-3 to TRBJ1-1; D remains ambiguous. Germline V gene data show CDR1 as SGHTA and CDR2 as FQGTGA. V lost 2 bases and J 0 bases, leaving 10 bases between the germline ends. The CDR3 totals 15 residues. CDR3: CASSLGLGMNTEAFF. The DNA for the CDR3 is TGTGCCAGCAGCTTAGGGCTGGGAATGAACACTGAAGCTTTCTTT.